This TCR beta chain was sequenced in a study of cytomegalovirus exposure and HLA in healthy donors. Study overall: The approximately 700 first-cohort repertoires shared a platform with the 110 or so validation repertoires, as reported in a later analysis.

V was cut by 4 bases and J by 2 bases, with 9 bases left in between. The CDR3 totals 13 residues. Germline V gene lookup returns CDR1 MGHRA and CDR2 YSYEKL. The protocol was immunoSEQ multiplex PCR, while the TCRdb copy is restricted to in-frame clones and leaves out a portion. Of about 200,000 clones listed, over 75% are singletons. This TCR was sampled from a woman aged 18-35 years in good health and CMV-seropositive. The chain links TRBV4-1 to TRBJ2-7, with unresolved D. The sequenced material came from PBMCs. The CDR3 DNA sequence: TGCGCCAGCAGCCCCCGCGGCGCCTACGAGCAGTACTTC. It translates to CASSPRGAYEQYF.